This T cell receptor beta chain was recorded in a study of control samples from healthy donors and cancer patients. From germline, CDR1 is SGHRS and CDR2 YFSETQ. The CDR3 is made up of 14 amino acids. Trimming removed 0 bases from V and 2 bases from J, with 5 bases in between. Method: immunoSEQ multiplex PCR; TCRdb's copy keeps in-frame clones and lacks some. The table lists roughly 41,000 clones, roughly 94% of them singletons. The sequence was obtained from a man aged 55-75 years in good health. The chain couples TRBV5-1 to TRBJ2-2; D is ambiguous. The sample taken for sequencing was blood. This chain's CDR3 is CASSLDANTGELFF. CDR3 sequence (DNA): TGCGCCAGCAGCTTGGACGCTAACACCGGGGAGCTGTTTTTT.